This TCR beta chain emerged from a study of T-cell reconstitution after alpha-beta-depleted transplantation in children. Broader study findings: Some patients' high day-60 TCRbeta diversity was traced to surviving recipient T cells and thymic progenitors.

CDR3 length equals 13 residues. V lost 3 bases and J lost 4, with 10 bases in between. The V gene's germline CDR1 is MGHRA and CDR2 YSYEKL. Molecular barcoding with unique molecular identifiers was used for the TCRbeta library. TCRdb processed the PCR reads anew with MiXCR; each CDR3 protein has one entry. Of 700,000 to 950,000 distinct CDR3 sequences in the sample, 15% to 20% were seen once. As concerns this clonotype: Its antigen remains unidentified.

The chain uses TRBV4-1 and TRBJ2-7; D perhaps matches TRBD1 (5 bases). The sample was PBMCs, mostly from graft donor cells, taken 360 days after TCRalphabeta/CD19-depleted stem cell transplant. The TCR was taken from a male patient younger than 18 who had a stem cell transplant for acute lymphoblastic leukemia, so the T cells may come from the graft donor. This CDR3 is CASSHFRDYEQYF. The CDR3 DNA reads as TGCGCCAGCAGCCACTTCAGGGATTACGAGCAGTACTTC.